These T cell receptor beta chains were read from a single sample in a study of blood T cell repertoires in COVID-19. The data were produced by immunoSEQ multiplex PCR, yet TCRdb's version contains in-frame clones alone and is incomplete. The sample shows about 30,000 clones, around 80% of them seen only once. Sample: peripheral blood. The receptors were sampled from a woman in her 70s with acute or convalescent COVID-19. Both conserved end residues are part of each CDR3.

j_call,v_call,cdr3_aa
TRBJ1-1,TRBV5-1,CASSTGTALSTEAFF
TRBJ1-1,TRBV5-1,CASSPVREVTEAFF
TRBJ1-2,TRBV2,CASSEFREGWNGYTF
TRBJ2-7,TRBV7-2,CASSFSGGALEQYF
TRBJ2-1,TRBV7-9,CASSSGYRVPSSYNEQFF
TRBJ2-1,TRBV24-1,CATSDSPGTSGASSYNEQFF
TRBJ2-1,TRBV29-1,CSVGRQGAQFF
TRBJ2-1,TRBV5-6,CASSHLGGRASYNEQFF
TRBJ1-1,TRBV12-3/TRBV12-4,CASSLWTGEAFF
TRBJ2-1,TRBV7-2,CASTTTSSYNEQFF
TRBJ2-4,TRBV3-1/TRBV3-2,CASSRPPGTGALAKNIQYF
TRBJ2-5,TRBV5-5,CASSAPGAQGETQYF
TRBJ2-3,TRBV10-3,CAISGTSDPTDTQYF
TRBJ1-1,TRBV18,CASSPYTGLNTEAFF
TRBJ2-1,TRBV6-4,CASSPLAGGKHNEQFF
TRBJ2-1,TRBV19,CASSRLAGEHNEQFF
TRBJ2-1,TRBV6-2/TRBV6-3,CASSYNHLKPYNEQFF
TRBJ2-5,TRBV28,CASSLYGLAGGQTQETQYF
TRBJ2-3,TRBV7-9,CASSLETAMQYF
TRBJ2-7,TRBV11-2,CASSPDRGVGDEQYF
TRBJ2-5,TRBV28,CASSPPVGQVSATQYF
TRBJ1-1,TRBV4-1,CASSQGRERGTEAFF
TRBJ2-1,TRBV6-4,CASSVWTEPYNEQFF
TRBJ2-2,TRBV4-1,CASSRRAGPNTGELFF
TRBJ2-5,TRBV2,CASSGHVGLAGDPQETQYF
TRBJ1-6,TRBV7-3,CASSFTGVDSPLHF